This note documents a single T cell receptor (beta chain) sequence. This sample is part of a study of shared clonotypes between healthy human individuals. About the study: With ages of 18 to 49, the donors were a couple of women and three men.

Here immunoSEQ multiplex PCR was the method, and the copy in TCRdb shows in-frame clones only, minus some. The sample includes 2.5 million or so clones, roughly 92% seen only once; the top ten take around 0.15%. This CDR3 contains 15 residues. V shed 4 bases and J shed 4 bases, with 17 bases lying between them. Per germline, CDR1 MDHEN and CDR2 SYDVKM. The specimen was naive CD4+ T cells sorted from blood. The subset here: CD45RA+ positively selected. This chain connects TRBV28 to TRBJ2-7; weak D call: TRBD1 (6 bases). The receptor comes from a man younger than 35 in good health. The DNA for the CDR3 is TGTGCCAGCAGTTCGCGACAGGCTCCCCCATACGAGCAGTACTTC. Translation: CASSSRQAPPYEQYF.